Shown below are 21 T cell receptor beta chains from a single sample sequenced in a study of cytomegalovirus exposure and HLA in healthy donors. Vbeta (60) and Jbeta (13) primers were used in the PCR. Method: immunoSEQ multiplex PCR; TCRdb's copy keeps in-frame clones and lacks some. The sample includes 50,000 to 75,000 clones, less than 85% of them seen just once. The source material was PBMCs. These receptors were obtained from a man aged 25 to 40 in good health and CMV-seropositive.

This chain links TRBV4-1 with TRBJ1-4, with unresolved D. The ends were cut back, 4 bases at V and 7 bases at J, with 7 bases in the middle. Looked up from germline, CDR1 is MGHRA and CDR2 is YSYEKL. This CDR3 region has 12 residues. The CDR3 here is CASSRASEKLFF. The CDR3 coding sequence is TGCGCCAGCAGCCGGGCAAGTGAAAAACTGTTTTTT.

In DNA, the CDR3 is TGTGCCAGCAGCGCGACAACTCACTCTGGAAACACCATATATTTT. Its protein is CASSATTHSGNTIYF. This chain connects TRBV9 to TRBJ1-3; D gene uncertain. This CDR3 has 15 amino acids. Trimming removed 3 bases at V and 0 bases at J, with 10 bases between. CDR1 and CDR2 from the germline V gene are SGDLS and YYNGEE.

This sequence joins TRBV27 and TRBJ2-2, with D maybe TRBD2 (5 bases). This CDR3 spans 16 amino acids. Trimming shortened V by 0 bases and J by 5 bases, and 13 bases separated the two germline ends. Per germline, CDR1 MNHEY and CDR2 SMNVEV (reference sequence). DNA of the CDR3: TGTGCCAGCAGTTTATCTTCGTCTAGCAGGACCGGGGAGCTGTTTTTT. Amino acids: CASSLSSSSRTGELFF.

The rearrangement uses TRBV21-1 and TRBJ1-4; the DNA was not used to check the table's D call, TRBD1. TRBV21-1 is reported as a pseudogene. The CDR3 contains 15 residues. CDR3 sequence reads: CASSASRGSHEKLFF. DNA for the CDR3: TGTGCCAGCAGCGCCTCAAGGGGATCCCATGAAAAACTGTTTTTT.

The chain combines TRBV6-5 with TRBJ1-6; tentative D call: TRBD1 (5 bases). Trimming removed 6 bases from V and 11 bases from J, with 14 bases in between. This CDR3 is built from 13 residues. Germline V gene data show CDR1 as MNHEY and CDR2 as SVGAGI. Written as DNA, the CDR3 is TGTGCCAGCAGGCGAAACTCCAGGGCACCCCTCCACTTT. Amino acids: CASRRNSRAPLHF.

The V call is TRBV25-1, the J call TRBJ2-7; maybe TRBD1 (5 bases). Per the germline V gene, CDR1 is MGHDK and CDR2 is SYGVNS. Trimming took off 6 bases at V and 4 bases at J, with 25 bases between the two ends. The CDR3 consists of 17 residues. CDR3 sequence (DNA): TGTGCCAGCAGCGATACCCTGACAGTCCTAGGGGCATACGAGCAGTACTTC. Protein product: CASSDTLTVLGAYEQYF.

The rearrangement uses TRBV6-1 and TRBJ1-5, with D unresolved. Trimming shortened V by 7 bases and J by 3 bases, and 13 bases separated the two germline ends. The CDR3 has 14 residues. The germline CDR1 and CDR2 sequences are MNHNS and SASEGT. In DNA form, the CDR3 reads TGTGCCAGCACCCTGACTGCGCCCAATCAGCCCCAGCATTTT. It encodes CASTLTAPNQPQHF.

V gene TRBV4-3 combines with J gene TRBJ2-1; the match to TRBD1 covers 7 bases. CDR1 and CDR2 (germline): LGHNA, YSLEER. CDR3 length: 15 residues. V was clipped by 0 bases and J by 8 bases; unmatched bases: 7. The CDR3 protein is CASSQDPQGVDEQFF. The CDR3 region has the DNA TGCGCCAGCAGCCAAGATCCCCAGGGGGTCGATGAGCAGTTCTTC.

V is TRBV6-6 and J is TRBJ2-5; 10 bases fit TRBD2. The assigned J gene may be wrong: the sequence end matches TRBJ2-7 better. The CDR3 is made up of 16 amino acids. Germline lookup yields CDR1 MNHNY and CDR2 SVGAGI (reference sequence). The CDR3 here is CASVGVAGGRTYEQYF. For the CDR3, the DNA is TGTGCGAGTGTAGGGGTAGCGGGGGGACGTACCTACGAGCAGTACTTC.

The chain couples TRBV9 to TRBJ2-7; unclear D gene. Trimming took off 2 bases at V and 3 bases at J, with 15 bases between the two ends. CDR1 and CDR2 (germline): SGDLS, YYNGEE. The CDR3 has 15 amino acids. The CDR3 here is CASSVNPVGVYEQYF. CDR3 coding DNA: TGTGCCAGCAGCGTCAATCCCGTAGGAGTCTACGAGCAGTACTTC. Looking up the rest from reference TRBV9 and TRBJ2-7 gives the full variable domain: DSGVTQTPKHLITATGQRVTLRCSPRSGDLSVYWYQQSLDQGLQFLIQYYNGEERAKGNILERFSAQQFPDLHSELNLSSLELGDSALYFCASSVNPVGVYEQYFGPGTRLTVT.

The chain links TRBV27 to TRBJ2-7; possibly TRBD2 for D (5 bases). V lost 0 bases and J 1 base, leaving 13 bases between the germline ends. This CDR3 is 16 amino acids long. Germline CDR1 and CDR2: MNHEY and SMNVEV (reference sequence). The CDR3 sequence: CASSLSAVGVSYEQYF. DNA for the CDR3: TGTGCCAGCAGTTTATCGGCGGTCGGGGTGTCCTACGAGCAGTACTTC.

This sequence joins TRBV5-1 and TRBJ1-3; D is ambiguous. The CDR3 spans 17 residues. Germline loops: CDR1 SGHRS, CDR2 YFSETQ. V was cut by 0 bases and J by 0 bases, with 13 bases left in between. The chain's CDR3 is CASSLAYGIDSGNTIYF. Written as DNA, the CDR3 is TGCGCCAGCAGCTTGGCCTACGGGATCGACTCTGGAAACACCATATATTTT.

This chain connects TRBV29-1 to TRBJ2-7; 10 positions agree with TRBD1. Germline CDR1 SQVTM, CDR2 ANQGSEA. The CDR3 length is 14 residues. V lost 7 bases, J lost 0 bases, and 6 bases stayed unmatched. As DNA, the CDR3 is TGCAGCGGCGCCGGGACAGGGGCCTCCTACGAGCAGTACTTC. Amino acid sequence: CSGAGTGASYEQYF.

This clone was seen only once. The CDR3 DNA is TGTGCCAGCAGTGAACTAGCGGGGGTCCTCCGGGATACGCAGTATTTT. It translates to CASSELAGVLRDTQYF. The chain recombines TRBV6-1 with TRBJ2-3, with 10 bases identical to TRBD2. Germline CDR1 reads MNHNS; CDR2 reads SASEGT. The junction had 8 bases not matched to a gene; V was cut back by 2 bases and J by 6 bases. The CDR3 loop spans 16 amino acids.

The gene calls are TRBV15 and TRBJ2-3; TRBD1 agrees at 7 bases. The V and J ends lost 2 bases and 1 base, in that order; junction bases with no gene match: 3. The CDR3 runs 15 residues. CDR1 and CDR2 from the germline V gene are LNHNV and YYDKDF (reference sequence). The CDR3 loop is CATSRPTGGTDTQYF. DNA of the CDR3: TGTGCCACCAGCAGACCCACAGGGGGCACAGATACGCAGTATTTT.

The sample holds a few counts of this clone. The V and J genes are TRBV5-5 and TRBJ2-2; the D gene is possibly TRBD2 (6 bases). The germline CDR1 and CDR2 sequences are SGHKS and YYEKEE (reference sequence). Trimming cost V 1 base and J 2 bases, with 12 bases left between them. This CDR3 contains 16 residues. The CDR3 loop reads CASSLSGGFNTGELFF. CDR3 nucleotides: TGTGCCAGCAGCTTGTCTGGGGGGTTCAACACCGGGGAGCTGTTTTTT.

V is TRBV2 and J is TRBJ1-1; TRBD1 matches 9 bases. Germline CDR1 reads SNHLY; CDR2 reads FYNNEI. The CDR3 sequence is 14 residues long. The V segment lost 7 bases and the J segment 0 bases; nucleotides outside the gene matches: 3. The CDR3 region is CASIRQGVNTEAFF. CDR3 sequence (DNA): TGTGCCAGCATACGACAGGGGGTGAACACTGAAGCTTTCTTT.

The V and J genes are TRBV27 and TRBJ2-7; 12 nucleotides line up with TRBD2. Trimming cost V 4 bases and J 1 base; bases outside gene matches: 8. The CDR3 loop spans 17 amino acids. Germline CDR1 reads MNHEY; CDR2 reads SMNVEV (reference sequence). CDR3 sequence reads: CASSSPTGTSGSYEQYF. In DNA form, the CDR3 reads TGTGCCAGCAGTTCCCCGACCGGGACTAGCGGGTCCTACGAGCAGTACTTC.

This chain connects TRBV14 to TRBJ1-6; D is unclear. The length of the CDR3 is 14 residues. Germline V gene data show CDR1 as SGHDN and CDR2 as FVKESK. Deletions cut 4 bases from V and 6 bases from J, with 10 bases between. The DNA of the CDR3 is TGTGCCAGCAGCCCCGAGGTCCGTAATTCACCCCTCCACTTT. It encodes CASSPEVRNSPLHF. The variable domain in full, completed from reference TRBV14 and TRBJ1-6, reads EAGVTQFPSHSVIEKGQTVTLRCDPISGHDNLYWYRRVMGKEIKFLLHFVKESKQDESGMPNNRFLAERTGGTYSTLKVQPAELEDSGVYFCASSPEVRNSPLHFGNGTRLTVT.

The V call is TRBV7-2, the J call TRBJ2-7; D might be TRBD1 (7 bases). The CDR3 is made up of 13 amino acids. V lost 5 bases and J lost 3, with 11 bases in between. Per the germline V gene, CDR1 is SGHTA and CDR2 is FQGNSA. This CDR3 reads CASSQGGRYEQYF. CDR3 DNA: TGTGCCAGCAGCCAGGGGGGCCGCTACGAGCAGTACTTC.

CDR3 sequence reads: CASSQDRGGGELFF. The CDR3 region has the DNA TGCGCCAGCAGCCAAGATAGGGGGGGCGGGGAGCTGTTTTTT. The rearrangement joins TRBV4-3 to TRBJ2-2; D perhaps matches TRBD2 (7 bases). The V end lost 0 bases, the J end lost 7 bases, and 9 bases lay between the germline ends. From germline, CDR1 is LGHNA and CDR2 YSLEER. The CDR3 is 14 amino acids.